This paragraph reports one T cell receptor beta chain. Its antigen remains unknown. Random hexamers were used to reverse transcribe 0.5 to 1 ug of RNA. A single record per CDR3 protein comes from TCRdb applying MiXCR to the immunoSEQ multiplex PCR reads. The sample shows over 140,000 distinct CDR3 sequences, roughly 94% of them seen only once. The data were taken from a study of CD8 T cells in Susac syndrome. General study findings and limits: Where Susac syndrome CD4+ T cell repertoires were concerned, no clonal expansion was evident.

The ends were cut back, 9 bases at V and 1 base at J, with 20 bases in the middle. The CDR3 has 16 residues. The germline V gene encodes CDR1 LNHDA and CDR2 SQIVND (reference sequence). CD8+ and CD4+ T cells were negatively isolated; TEMRA cells were FACS-enriched. This sequence joins TRBV19 and TRBJ2-3, with D unclear. The TCR was taken from a human donor with Susac syndrome. The sequencing input was CD4+ T cells from PBMCs. Here the CDR3 DNA reads TGTGCCAGCTCTTCCCCGTTTTACCACGGCACAGATACGCAGTATTTT. As protein: CASSSPFYHGTDTQYF.